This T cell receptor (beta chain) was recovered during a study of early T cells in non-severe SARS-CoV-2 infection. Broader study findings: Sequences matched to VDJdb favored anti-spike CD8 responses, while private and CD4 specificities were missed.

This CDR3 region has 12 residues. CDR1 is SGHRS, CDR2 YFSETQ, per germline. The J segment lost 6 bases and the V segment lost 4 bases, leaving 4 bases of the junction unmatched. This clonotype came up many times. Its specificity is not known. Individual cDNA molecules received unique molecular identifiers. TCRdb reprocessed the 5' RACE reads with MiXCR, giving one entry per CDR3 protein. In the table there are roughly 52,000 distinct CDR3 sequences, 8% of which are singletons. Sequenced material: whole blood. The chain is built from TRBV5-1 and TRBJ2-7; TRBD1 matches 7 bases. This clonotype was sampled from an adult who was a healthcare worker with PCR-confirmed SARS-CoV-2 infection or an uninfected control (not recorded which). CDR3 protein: CASSGDRSEQYF. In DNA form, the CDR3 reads TGCGCCAGCAGCGGGGACAGAAGCGAGCAGTACTTC.